The entry below describes one T cell receptor (beta chain). This clonotype appeared a few times. It lacks a known antigen. Base qualities are missing; no much larger clone stands one base away. Ophthalmopathy patients had moderately to severely active disease, with a Clinical Activity Score of 3 or more, a NOSPECS grade of 4 or more, and a disease duration of less than 3 months. Patients with uncontrolled infections, other autoimmune diseases, pregnancy or lactation were excluded. Diagnoses relied on clinical symptoms, serum thyroxine and TRAb, thyroid ultrasound and orbital computed tomography. Ficoll-Paque density gradient centrifugation was used to isolate PBMCs from approximately 11 ml of fresh peripheral blood. Trizol reagent was used to extract total RNA, and RNA quality was then checked on an Agilent 2100 Bioanalyzer. The sample originates from a study of T cells in Graves' hyperthyroidism and ophthalmopathy (dated by TCRdb to about 2019). Concerning the study at large: Peripheral blood was collected at initial diagnosis, before any treatment. In six Graves' hyperthyroidism patients, the study also compared T-cell repertoires from thyroid tissue with T-cell repertoires from blood. The paper reports TCR Vbeta CDR3 sequencing of about 140 peripheral blood samples: 43 ophthalmopathy, 70 to 85 hyperthyroidism and roughly 17 progressor patients. Prospective prediction of ophthalmopathy was tested in an independent validation cohort consisting of fewer than 20 hyperthyroidism patients and approximately 16 patients who later progressed to ophthalmopathy. For training and testing, the 100 or so patients in the discovery cohort were randomly divided in a 7:3 ratio. TCR V-J signatures able to tell the groups apart were searched for in a discovery cohort of 90 to 100 patients, of whom around 42 had Graves' ophthalmopathy and around 57 had stable Graves' hyperthyroidism. Once sampling was done, hyperthyroidism patients were given methimazole at a starting dose of 30 mg daily, whereas ophthalmopathy patients were given high-dose intravenous methylprednisolone.

Trimmed from V: 6 bases; trimmed from J: 4 bases; junction bases lacking a gene match: 12. From cysteine to phenylalanine, the CDR3 is 17 amino acids long. The retained sequence is limited to the CDR3, 51 bases, with the frame set at the first base. The TCR beta CDR3 regions were amplified from RNA transcripts. The TCR CDR3 was subjected to a first round of RT-PCR using the HTBI primer set and the Qiagen OneStep RT-PCR kit. Libraries were constructed in a second round of multiplex PCR, after which size selection and purification were performed. Paired-end sequencing of the libraries was performed with 100 bp reads on an Illumina HiSeq2000. As for how the authors treated the data: Raw data were processed with SOAPnuke, discarding reads with adapters, uncalled bases, mean Phred below 15, or no exact constant-primer or identifier match. COPE v1.2.5 was used to merge the high-quality paired reads, and each unique nucleotide sequence was defined as a clonotype. Clonotypes were aligned to IMGT TRBV, TRBD and TRBJ reference segments using MiTCR v1.1. Only V-J combinations with frequency above 0.0001, covering approximately 99% of repertoires, were analysed. The TCS score was defined as F50 (clonal expansion) divided by E x V (chaos), with BLOSUM62-based TCRdist calculated between CDR3 peptides within each V-J. Welch's t-statistics and random forest reduced just over 500 V-J features to 10 to 15, which were used in a naive Bayes classifier (R e1071). TCRdb reanalyzed the raw reads on its own, using fastp at Q25 for trimming and MiXCR for clone calling, and kept in-frame beta chains. Each CDR3 protein gets just one entry, which takes the most common genes and DNA from the rows behind it. The V and J calls were not made by the authors but by TCRdb's processing. Within this sample are over 400,000 distinct CDR3 sequences, with around a fifth of them counted one time only. The ten largest make up around 54% of the sample.

Study-level results and caveats: Most expanded thyroid clonotypes (frequency above 0.001) were also found in blood, which suggests that blood repertoires may mirror thyroid immune responses. Sample size was not statistically predetermined, and blinding of investigators to group allocation was not performed. In validation, progression to ophthalmopathy was predicted by the model with almost 71% sensitivity and about 72% specificity, a median of roughly 6 months before onset. A 13 V-J signature model separated ophthalmopathy from stable hyperthyroidism, with about 88% sensitivity and roughly 82% specificity in cross-validation and 80%/75% in testing.

Recombination connected TRBV12-3 or TRBV12-4 to TRBJ2-2; 9 nucleotides in the junction match TRBD2. This TCR was recovered from a woman in her seventies with Graves' ophthalmopathy. What was sequenced was blood. The CDR3 has the sequence CASRLAGPALITGELFF. At the DNA level, the sequence is TGTGCCAGCAGACTAGCGGGTCCAGCCTTAATCACCGGGGAGCTGTTTTTT.